This T cell receptor beta chain was recorded in a study of technical replicates of blood from a handful of donors. CDR3 length: 11 amino acids. V lost 4 bases and J lost 11, with 11 bases in between. CDR1 is SGHTA, CDR2 FQGTGA, per germline. Only in-frame clones appear in the TCRdb table, and some are missing; sequencing was by immunoSEQ multiplex PCR. The table shows approximately 75,000 clones, with approximately 96% occurring only once. This clone occurred a few times. The sequenced sample was T cells isolated from PBMCs. The rearrangement links TRBV7-3 to TRBJ1-1, with TRBD1 as a possible D gene (6 bases). The TCR sequence derives from a human donor in good health. CDR3 bases: TGTGCCAGCAGCTACAGGGAGAGGGCTTTCTTT. As protein: CASSYRERAFF.